Detailed here is one TCR beta chain. The entry originates in a study of CD8 T cells in Susac syndrome. The V end was cut by 4 bases, the J end by 5 bases, with 11 bases between. The CDR3 is 12 residues long. In germline, CDR1 is SQVTM, CDR2 ANQGSEA. High-throughput TCR beta sequencing covered peripheral CD8+ and CD4+ T cells. TEMRA cells underwent FACS enrichment and CD8+ and CD4+ T cells underwent negative isolation. Random hexamers were used to reverse transcribe about 0.45 to 1 ug of RNA. TCRdb recomputed calls from the immunoSEQ multiplex PCR reads with MiXCR, one row per CDR3 protein. The table lists 150,000 to 160,000 distinct CDR3 sequences, around 95% of them singletons.

This chain links TRBV29-1 with TRBJ1-1; D gene uncertain. Sequences were obtained from CD8+ T cells from PBMCs. The origin of this receptor is a human donor with multiple sclerosis. CDR3 bases: TGCAGCGTTGTCGGGCTTCGTACTGAAGCTTTCTTT. Protein: CSVVGLRTEAFF.